These 15 T cell receptor beta chains share one sample of origin, sequenced in a study of T cells after posttransplantation cyclophosphamide. Only in-frame clones appear in the TCRdb table, and some are missing; sequencing was by immunoSEQ multiplex PCR. This sample carries tens of thousands of clones, less than 95% of them seen once, and the ten largest clones take less than 2.5%. Treatment was busulfan-fludarabine conditioning, a marrow graft, and cyclophosphamide on days +3 and +4. The input for sequencing was PBMCs, taken around 63 days after allogeneic stem cell transplant with posttransplant cyclophosphamide. The receptors here all came from a male patient between 60 and 69 years old who received an allogeneic stem cell transplant from a related donor and was CMV-positive. The T cells may partly be graft donor cells.

The V and J genes are TRBV2 and TRBJ2-3, with 12 bases aligning to TRBD2. J was trimmed by 0 bases and V by 7 bases; bases with no gene match: 2. The CDR3 is made up of 15 amino acids. CDR1 is SNHLY, CDR2 FYNNEI, per germline. The DNA of the CDR3 is TGTGCCAGCAAAGGGACTAGCGGGAGCACAGATACGCAGTATTTT. Residues: CASKGTSGSTDTQYF.

This clone was counted a few times. The chain employs TRBV20-1 and TRBJ1-1; D is unresolved. The CDR3 extends over 8 amino acids. Germline assignment: CDR1 DFQATT and CDR2 SNEGSKA (reference sequence). V lost 7 bases, J lost 10 bases, and 7 bases lay in between. CDR3 coding DNA: TGCAGTGTCCGGGGAGCTTTCTTT. Translation: CSVRGAFF.

The CDR3 reads CASSETGSGPQHF. The CDR3 nucleotides read TGCGCCAGCAGTGAGACGGGTAGTGGACCCCAGCATTTT. The chain recombines TRBV10-2 with TRBJ1-5; D gene uncertain. The germline gives CDR1 WSHSY, CDR2 SAAADI. V lost 2 bases, J lost 10 bases, and 12 bases lay in between. This CDR3 has 13 residues.

V and J are TRBV14 and TRBJ1-5, with a tentative D call TRBD1 (5 bases). The CDR3 is made up of 17 amino acids. Trimming shortened V by 0 bases and J by 4 bases, and 16 bases separated the two germline ends. Germline CDR1 SGHDN, CDR2 FVKESK. The CDR3, as DNA: TGTGCCAGCAGCCAAGAGGGTGGGGGGGAGGTTAATCAGCCCCAGCATTTT. The encoded protein is CASSQEGGGEVNQPQHF.

The rearrangement uses TRBV2 and TRBJ1-4; 7 nucleotides align to TRBD1. The CDR3 contains 10 residues. V shed 7 bases, J shed 13 bases, and the junction held 3 bases outside the gene matches. Germline V CDR1 and CDR2: SNHLY, FYNNEI. Here the CDR3 reads CASKDRVLFF. The CDR3 coding sequence is TGTGCCAGCAAAGACAGGGTACTGTTTTTT.

The chain recombines TRBV14 with TRBJ1-5; D not certain. Germline loops: CDR1 SGHDN, CDR2 FVKESK. Trimming took 0 bases from V and 6 from J, leaving 3 bases between them. CDR3 size: 12 residues. CDR3 amino acids: CASSQDSQPQHF. The CDR3 nucleotides are TGTGCCAGCAGCCAAGATAGTCAGCCCCAGCATTTT. Full variable domain (missing parts from reference TRBV14 and TRBJ1-5): EAGVTQFPSHSVIEKGQTVTLRCDPISGHDNLYWYRRVMGKEIKFLLHFVKESKQDESGMPNNRFLAERTGGTYSTLKVQPAELEDSGVYFCASSQDSQPQHFGDGTRLSIL.

V usage is TRBV5-4 and J usage is TRBJ1-1; no clear D gene. The CDR3 contains 15 residues. V was pared by 4 bases and J by 3 bases, with 16 bases between. Germline loops: CDR1 SGHNT, CDR2 YYREEE (reference sequence). In DNA, the CDR3 is TGTGCCAGCAGCCCCCGGTTTAGCGGCTACACTGAAGCTTTCTTT. It encodes CASSPRFSGYTEAFF.

This chain joins TRBV11-3 and TRBJ1-3; 8 nucleotides agree with TRBD1. The J segment lost 0 bases and the V segment lost 5 bases, leaving 9 bases of the junction unmatched. The CDR3 length is 17 residues. The germline gives CDR1 SGHNT, CDR2 YENEEA. Here the CDR3 DNA reads TGTGCCAGCAGCCGACCCGGACAGGGAGACTCTGGAAACACCATATATTTT. This codes for CASSRPGQGDSGNTIYF. The whole variable domain, filled in from reference TRBV11-3 and TRBJ1-3, reads EAGVVQSPRYKIIEKKQPVAFWCNPISGHNTLYWYLQNLGQGPELLIRYENEEAVDDSQLPKDRFSAERLKGVDSTLKIQPAELGDSAVYLCASSRPGQGDSGNTIYFGEGSWLTVV.

This sequence joins TRBV5-1 and TRBJ2-3, with D uncertain. V was clipped by 0 bases and J by 10 bases, with 12 bases between them. Germline V lookup: CDR1 SGHRS, CDR2 YFSETQ. CDR3 length: 13 amino acids. This chain's CDR3 is CASSLGAPQAQYF. CDR3 coding DNA: TGCGCCAGCAGCTTGGGTGCCCCTCAGGCGCAGTATTTT. The whole variable domain, filled in from reference TRBV5-1 and TRBJ2-3, reads KAGVTQTPRYLIKTRGQQVTLSCSPISGHRSVSWYQQTPGQGLQFLFEYFSETQRNKGNFPGRFSGRQFSNSRSEMNVSTLELGDSALYLCASSLGAPQAQYFGPGTRLTVL.

The chain recombines TRBV13 with TRBJ2-2; 7 positions agree with TRBD1. Unmatched junction bases numbered 12, after V lost 5 bases and J lost 6 bases. This CDR3 is 16 amino acids long. From germline, CDR1 is PRHDT and CDR2 FYEKMQ (reference sequence). The CDR3 nucleotides read TGTGCCAGCAGCCCCATATCCCTGCAGGGGGCCGGGGAGCTGTTTTTT. Translated: CASSPISLQGAGELFF.

The J gene is TRBJ1-5, the V gene TRBV7-8; D is undetermined. Germline V gives CDR1 SGHVS, CDR2 FQNEAQ. Trimming cost V 5 bases and J 7 bases, with 9 bases left between them. CDR3 length equals 12 residues. The CDR3 DNA sequence: TGTGCCAGCAGCCCTCGAGGGCAGCCCCAGCATTTT. Translated, it gives CASSPRGQPQHF.

The chain recombines TRBV27 with TRBJ2-7; weak D call: TRBD1 (5 bases). The CDR3 consists of 14 residues. V lost 2 bases to trimming and J lost 0 bases, with 8 bases between them. Germline loops: CDR1 MNHEY, CDR2 SMNVEV (reference sequence). DNA of the CDR3: TGTGCCAGCAGTTTAAAGGGGCCCTCCTACGAGCAGTACGTC. Translation gives CASSLKGPSYEQYV.

This rearrangement joins TRBV19 to TRBJ2-3, with D possibly TRBD2 on 5 matching bases. Trimming stripped 0 bases from V and 8 bases from J, with 9 bases between. In germline, CDR1 is LNHDA, CDR2 SQIVND (reference sequence). The CDR3 consists of 13 residues. The CDR3 DNA reads TGTGCCAGTAGTATAGATGTCCGGGGTACGCAGTATTTT. Its translation is CASSIDVRGTQYF.

In its sample, this clone was seen a few times. The chain couples TRBV28 to TRBJ2-2, with no clear D. Germline lookup yields CDR1 MDHEN and CDR2 SYDVKM. The CDR3 totals 13 residues. The V end was cut by 2 bases, the J end by 7 bases, with 8 bases between. In nucleotides, the CDR3 is TGTGCCAGCAGTTTACCAGCGTACGGGGAGCTGTTTTTT. It codes for CASSLPAYGELFF. Filled out from reference TRBV28 and TRBJ2-2, the complete variable domain reads DVKVTQSSRYLVKRTGEKVFLECVQDMDHENMFWYRQDPGLGLRLIYFSYDVKMKEKGDIPEGYSVSREKKERFSLILESASTNQTSMYLCASSLPAYGELFFGEGSRLTVL.

The chain couples TRBV11-2 to TRBJ2-7, with D possibly matching TRBD2 (7 bases). The germline V gene has CDR1 SGHAT and CDR2 FQNNGV. The CDR3 totals 14 residues. V lost 3 bases and J 1 base, leaving 10 bases between the germline ends. The CDR3: CASSLGGPSYEQYF. DNA of the CDR3: TGTGCCAGCAGCTTGGGGGGGCCATCCTACGAGCAGTACTTC.